This passage covers 32 T cell receptor beta chains from one sample sequenced in a study of T cell responses to AZD1222 COVID-19 vaccine. Sequencing used immunoSEQ multiplex PCR; TCRdb keeps in-frame clones, though not all of them. The sample records nearly 110,000 clones, around nine tenths being singletons. The sample in question was peripheral blood, obtained 28 days after the second AZD1222 dose. These receptors originate from an adult who received the AZD1222 COVID-19 vaccine.

V usage is TRBV6-5 and J usage is TRBJ1-3; D is unclear. The CDR3 is made up of 15 amino acids. Germline V gene data show CDR1 as MNHEY and CDR2 as SVGAGI. V was pared by 2 bases and J by 0 bases, with 8 bases between. The CDR3 protein is CASSYRSLSGNTIYF. CDR3 bases: TGTGCCAGCAGTTACCGAAGTCTCTCTGGAAACACCATATATTTT.

V usage is TRBV19 and J usage is TRBJ2-2; no reliable D call. The V end lost 2 bases, the J end lost 6 bases, and 10 bases lay between the germline ends. This CDR3 has 14 residues. Germline values: CDR1 LNHDA, CDR2 SQIVND (reference sequence). Written as DNA, the CDR3 is TGTGCCAGTAGTATACAAACAGTATCCGGGGAGCTGTTTTTT. It translates to CASSIQTVSGELFF.

The chain combines TRBV7-9 with TRBJ1-6; D ambiguous. Germline V gives CDR1 SEHNR, CDR2 FQNEAQ (reference sequence). The CDR3 spans 15 residues. The V end was cut by 10 bases, the J end by 0 bases, with 13 bases between. The CDR3 DNA follows: TGTGCCACCAATGCGGGGAGCTCCTATAATTCACCCCTCCACTTT. Amino acid sequence: CATNAGSSYNSPLHF. Full variable domain (outside the CDR3, taken from reference TRBV7-9 and TRBJ1-6): DTGVSQNPRHKITKRGQNVTFRCDPISEHNRLYWYRQTLGQGPEFLTYFQNEAQLEKSRLLSDRFSAERPKGSFSTLEIQRTEQGDSAMYLCATNAGSSYNSPLHFGNGTRLTVT.

The J gene is TRBJ2-5, the V gene TRBV4-1; 12 bases line up with TRBD2. Germline V gene sequence: CDR1 MGHRA, CDR2 YSYEKL. The CDR3 is made up of 16 amino acids. J lost 2 bases, V lost 4 bases, and 5 bases had no gene match. CDR3 amino acids: CASSRGLAGSQETQYF. Here the CDR3 DNA reads TGCGCCAGCAGCCGGGGACTAGCGGGTTCTCAAGAGACCCAGTACTTC.

This chain connects TRBV7-2 to TRBJ2-2; 7 bases are a match to TRBD2. Trimming cost V 5 bases and J 2 bases; bases outside gene matches: 5. Germline CDR1 is SGHTA and CDR2 is FQGNSA. The CDR3 runs 15 residues. CDR3 in DNA: TGTGCCAGCAGCCTTAGCGGGTTTAACACCGGGGAGCTGTTTTTT. It specifies CASSLSGFNTGELFF. Combining the CDR3 with reference TRBV7-2 and TRBJ2-2 gives the whole variable domain GAGVSQSPSNKVTEKGKDVELRCDPISGHTALYWYRQSLGQGLEFLIYFQGNSAPDKSGLPSDRFSAERTGGSVSTLTIQRTQQEDSAVYLCASSLSGFNTGELFFGEGSRLTVL.

The gene calls are TRBV27 and TRBJ1-3; D is unresolved. The length of the CDR3 is 13 residues. In germline, CDR1 is MNHEY, CDR2 SMNVEV (reference sequence). Between the trimmed V and J ends, which lost 4 bases and 5 bases, there was a span of 9 bases. This CDR3 is CASSSALRNTIYF. CDR3 nucleotides: TGTGCCAGCAGTTCGGCGCTTAGAAACACCATATATTTT.

The sample holds one count of this clone. V gene TRBV9 combines with J gene TRBJ2-1, with D perhaps matching TRBD1 or TRBD2 (6 bases each). V was pared by 3 bases and J by 6 bases, with 22 bases between. The germline V gene has CDR1 SGDLS and CDR2 YYNGEE. The CDR3 length is 17 residues. In DNA form, the CDR3 reads TGTGCCAGCAGCGAGGAGGACGTTGGCTGGGGGGCCAATGAGCAGTTCTTC. This encodes CASSEEDVGWGANEQFF. Supplemented by reference TRBV9 and TRBJ2-1, the full variable domain reads DSGVTQTPKHLITATGQRVTLRCSPRSGDLSVYWYQQSLDQGLQFLIQYYNGEERAKGNILERFSAQQFPDLHSELNLSSLELGDSALYFCASSEEDVGWGANEQFFGPGTRLTVL.

This sequence joins TRBV29-1 and TRBJ1-1, with D unresolved. CDR3 length equals 11 residues. The ends were cut back, 7 bases at V and 3 bases at J, with 9 bases in the middle. CDR1 SQVTM and CDR2 ANQGSEA come from the germline V gene. The CDR3 here is CSAGLYTEAFF. In DNA, the CDR3 is TGCAGCGCCGGTTTGTACACTGAAGCTTTCTTT.

The rearrangement joins TRBV5-8 to TRBJ1-5, with D perhaps matching TRBD1 (5 bases). Per the germline V gene, CDR1 is SGHTS and CDR2 is YDEGEE. V lost 5 bases and J lost 9, with 9 bases in between. This CDR3 has 11 residues. The CDR3 coding sequence is TGTGCCAGCAGTTTCACAGGGCCCCAGCATTTT. It codes for CASSFTGPQHF.

This sequence joins TRBV6-1 and TRBJ1-3; D uncertain. This CDR3 is built from 15 residues. CDR1 and CDR2 (germline): MNHNS, SASEGT. Trimming removed 2 bases at V and 4 bases at J, with 12 bases between. DNA for the CDR3: TGTGCCAGCAGTGAACGACAATTACCCGGAAACACCATATATTTT. The encoded protein is CASSERQLPGNTIYF.

The V gene is TRBV18, the J gene TRBJ1-1; a possible D gene is TRBD1 (5 bases). Trimming took off 1 base at V and 3 bases at J, with 21 bases between the two ends. Germline assignment: CDR1 KGHSH and CDR2 LQKENI. This CDR3 has 18 amino acids. The CDR3 loop is CASSPRLPWGEGDTEAFF. Here the CDR3 DNA reads TGTGCCAGCTCACCACGGCTCCCGTGGGGGGAGGGTGACACTGAAGCTTTCTTT.

The genes are TRBV10-1 and TRBJ2-3; D uncertain. V was cut by 4 bases and J by 1 base, with 9 bases left in between. The CDR3 extends over 14 amino acids. Germline V lookup: CDR1 WNHNN, CDR2 SYGVQD (reference sequence). CDR3 DNA: TGCGCCAGCAGTGGACCAGGAGGCACAGATACGCAGTATTTT. Translation gives CASSGPGGTDTQYF.

This chain links TRBV7-6 with TRBJ1-1; a weak D match, TRBD1 (5 bases). The CDR3 sequence is 14 residues long. Germline V CDR1 and CDR2: SGHVS, FNYEAQ. V was shortened by 5 bases and J by 1 base, with 11 bases between the two germline ends. As DNA, the CDR3 is TGTGCCAGCAGCGCCGGGGGACCGAACACTGAAGCTTTCTTT. This translates into CASSAGGPNTEAFF.

The chain joins TRBV6-5 to TRBJ1-4; D is possibly TRBD1 (5 bases). This CDR3 has 13 residues. The V and J ends lost 2 bases and 7 bases respectively, with 8 bases between them. Germline V lookup: CDR1 MNHEY, CDR2 SVGAGI. The CDR3 bases are TGTGCCAGCAGTTACACTGGGGGTGAAAAACTGTTTTTT. Translated: CASSYTGGEKLFF.

V usage is TRBV5-1 and J usage is TRBJ2-7; TRBD1 matches 8 bases. CDR1 and CDR2 (germline): SGHRS, YFSETQ. This CDR3 contains 15 residues. With V trimmed by 4 bases and J by 4 bases, 10 bases remained unmatched. The CDR3 coding sequence is TGCGCCAGCAGCCCATTCGACAGGGGAGCATACGAGCAGTACTTC. Protein product: CASSPFDRGAYEQYF.

There are a few counts of this clone. V and J are TRBV7-9 and TRBJ1-4, with D unclear. Germline V gives CDR1 SEHNR, CDR2 FQNEAQ (reference sequence). This CDR3 has 16 residues. V lost 5 bases and J 8 bases, leaving 21 bases between the germline ends. As DNA, the CDR3 is TGTGCCAGCAGCCAACTGCTGGGGATTATAAAAGAAAAACTGTTTTTT. This encodes CASSQLLGIIKEKLFF.

The V call is TRBV30, the J call TRBJ1-2; D is ambiguous. Trimming removed 2 bases from V and 1 base from J, with 14 bases in between. This CDR3 spans 15 amino acids. CDR1 GTSNPN and CDR2 SVGIG come from the germline V gene (reference sequence). CDR3 sequence reads: CAWSFSLLLNYGYTF. DNA of the CDR3: TGTGCCTGGAGTTTCTCCCTTCTTCTTAACTATGGCTACACCTTC.

This chain connects TRBV10-3 to TRBJ2-7; 9 bases line up with TRBD1. This CDR3 has 18 residues. The V and J ends lost 1 base and 3 bases, in that order; junction bases with no gene match: 13. Germline assignment: CDR1 ENHRY and CDR2 SYGVKD. The chain's CDR3 is CAISELGQGFEVGYEQYF. CDR3 DNA: TGTGCCATCAGTGAGTTAGGACAGGGGTTCGAAGTAGGCTACGAGCAGTACTTC.

This clone appeared a single time. The chain carries TRBV19 and TRBJ2-6, with 10 positions matching TRBD2. V was pared by 9 bases and J by 3 bases, with 11 bases of the junction left unmatched. Looked up from germline, CDR1 is LNHDA and CDR2 is SQIVND (reference sequence). The CDR3 extends over 17 amino acids. CDR3 amino acids: CASATSGPARGANVLTF. CDR3 bases: TGTGCCAGCGCGACTAGCGGGCCCGCGCGTGGGGCCAACGTCCTGACTTTC.

The V and J genes are TRBV24-1 and TRBJ1-1; 11 bases agree with TRBD1. The CDR3 extends over 15 amino acids. Germline assignment: CDR1 KGHDR and CDR2 SFDVKD. V dropped 5 bases and J dropped 5; count of bases not matched to a gene: 6. The CDR3 bases are TGTGCCACCAGTGGGACAGGGGGCGTCGAGACTGAAGCTTTCTTT. Residues: CATSGTGGVETEAFF.

This rearrangement joins TRBV5-1 to TRBJ2-1, with D tentatively TRBD2 (6 bases). The CDR3 is made up of 15 amino acids. Trimming removed 2 bases at V and 1 base at J, with 10 bases between. CDR1 and CDR2 from the germline V gene are SGHRS and YFSETQ. CDR3 bases: TGCGCCAGCAGCTTAACGGGAGATTCCTACAATGAGCAGTTCTTC. This translates into CASSLTGDSYNEQFF. The complete variable domain, with remaining parts taken from reference TRBV5-1 and TRBJ2-1, reads KAGVTQTPRYLIKTRGQQVTLSCSPISGHRSVSWYQQTPGQGLQFLFEYFSETQRNKGNFPGRFSGRQFSNSRSEMNVSTLELGDSALYLCASSLTGDSYNEQFFGPGTRLTVL.

This clone was seen once. The chain uses TRBV27 and TRBJ1-2, with D hard to call. Deletions cut 0 bases from V and 7 bases from J, with 9 bases between. The germline V gene encodes CDR1 MNHEY and CDR2 SMNVEV (reference sequence). The CDR3 consists of 13 residues. The CDR3 reads CASSLSGPGGYTF. In DNA, the CDR3 is TGTGCCAGCAGTTTATCGGGCCCTGGTGGCTACACCTTC.

The chain carries TRBV9 and TRBJ1-1, with TRBD1 as a possible D gene (6 bases). V lost 1 base, J lost 0 bases, and 10 bases lay in between. CDR1 is SGDLS, CDR2 YYNGEE, per germline. CDR3 length: 15 amino acids. CDR3 sequence (DNA): TGTGCCAGCAGCGTACGGACAGTCTTGAACACTGAAGCTTTCTTT. This gives the protein CASSVRTVLNTEAFF. Together with reference TRBV9 and TRBJ1-1, the CDR3 gives the full variable domain: DSGVTQTPKHLITATGQRVTLRCSPRSGDLSVYWYQQSLDQGLQFLIQYYNGEERAKGNILERFSAQQFPDLHSELNLSSLELGDSALYFCASSVRTVLNTEAFFGQGTRLTVV.

The chain couples TRBV7-9 to TRBJ2-5; D is undetermined. The CDR3 is 14 residues long. The germline V gene encodes CDR1 SEHNR and CDR2 FQNEAQ (reference sequence). V was shortened by 5 bases and J by 0 bases, with 10 bases between the two germline ends. The CDR3 nucleotides read TGTGCCAGCAGCCCCGCCCAGTACCAAGAGACCCAGTACTTC. Its protein product is CASSPAQYQETQYF.

This chain joins TRBV28 and TRBJ1-2; D not certain. Between the trimmed V and J ends, which lost 7 bases and 4 bases, there was a span of 4 bases. CDR1 and CDR2 (germline): MDHEN, SYDVKM. This CDR3 is built from 10 residues. Written as DNA, the CDR3 is TGTGCCAGCATGGGCTATGGCTACACCTTC. It translates to CASMGYGYTF.

The chain links TRBV9 to TRBJ1-4; D is unresolved. Trimming shortened V by 1 base and J by 0 bases, and 7 bases separated the two germline ends. The CDR3 runs 15 residues. The germline V gene has CDR1 SGDLS and CDR2 YYNGEE. For the CDR3, the DNA is TGTGCCAGCAGCGTAAGGAGCGCAACTAATGAAAAACTGTTTTTT. This encodes CASSVRSATNEKLFF.

About this clone: The same CDR3 can be traced to other DNA sequences in this sample. The gene calls are TRBV28 and TRBJ1-2, with 7 positions matching TRBD1. The CDR3 spans 13 residues. CDR1 is MDHEN, CDR2 SYDVKM, per germline. V trimming: 3 bases; J trimming: 2 bases; junction bases outside the gene matches: 0. In DNA form, the CDR3 reads TGTGCCAGCAGTTTGGGACAGAACTATGGCTACACCTTC. Translation: CASSLGQNYGYTF.

This chain uses TRBV2 with TRBJ1-2; D possibly corresponds to TRBD1 (5 bases). This CDR3 is 14 amino acids long. V was clipped by 11 bases and J by 0 bases, with 16 bases between them. Germline CDR1 is SNHLY and CDR2 is FYNNEI. CDR3 DNA sequence: TGTGCCGACAGAGGACGCCGGGCTAACTATGGCTACACCTTC. Protein product: CADRGRRANYGYTF.

This clone was seen only a few times. The chain joins TRBV10-1 to TRBJ2-3; the match to TRBD2 covers 10 bases. Germline lookup yields CDR1 WNHNN and CDR2 SYGVQD (reference sequence). With V trimmed by 8 bases and J by 3 bases, 11 bases remained unmatched. There are 16 residues in the CDR3. The CDR3 region has the DNA TGCGCCAGCGCCCGGACTAGCGGAGGTGGAACAGATACGCAGTATTTT. Its protein product is CASARTSGGGTDTQYF.

With respect to this clone: Because the CDR3 is missing its conserved closing phenylalanine or tryptophan, this is likely a read error. No DNA is shown, since the ends of the CDR3 on it are uncertain; the CDR3 is the one TCRdb lists. The chain has TRBV21-1 and TRBJ1-2. TRBV21-1 is given as a pseudogene. Including both end residues, the CDR3 is 9 amino acids long. CDR3 loop: CASSTIGDP.

CDR3 region: CASSSGQGGTNTEAFF. CDR3 in DNA: TGCGCCAGCAGCTCCGGACAAGGGGGAACGAACACTGAAGCTTTCTTT. This sequence joins TRBV5-1 and TRBJ1-1, with TRBD1 as a possible D gene (6 bases). In germline, CDR1 is SGHRS, CDR2 YFSETQ. The V end was cut by 3 bases, the J end by 1 base, with 16 bases between. CDR3 size: 16 residues. Full variable domain (rest looked up from reference TRBV5-1 and TRBJ1-1): KAGVTQTPRYLIKTRGQQVTLSCSPISGHRSVSWYQQTPGQGLQFLFEYFSETQRNKGNFPGRFSGRQFSNSRSEMNVSTLELGDSALYLCASSSGQGGTNTEAFFGQGTRLTVV.

The chain is built from TRBV6-5 and TRBJ1-1, with 8 bases matching TRBD1. J was trimmed by 0 bases and V by 5 bases; bases with no gene match: 2. The length of the CDR3 is 14 residues. The germline V gene has CDR1 MNHEY and CDR2 SVGAGI. CDR3: CASSRTGLNTEAFF. The DNA for the CDR3 is TGTGCCAGCAGTAGGACAGGGTTGAACACTGAAGCTTTCTTT.